The present T cell receptor beta chain was sequenced within a study of CXCR3-negative and CXCR3-positive naive CD8 T cells. General study results and limits: CXCR3-expressing naive cells carried TRB CDR3s more hydrophobic than those of CXCR3-negative naive cells. From TRB CDR3 properties, TCR strength was inferred; surface CD5 did not differ between naive subsets. Naive subsets were similarly diverse, while memory CD8+ repertoires were much less diverse.

The germline CDR1 and CDR2 sequences are SEHNR and FQNEAQ (reference sequence). The CDR3 contains 14 residues. Remarks on this clonotype: Its target is unknown.

UMI-labeled TRB cDNA libraries were prepared by 5' RACE. TCRdb re-called the 5' RACE reads and gives one entry per CDR3 protein, without DNA. This repertoire comprises 70,000 to 95,000 distinct CDR3 sequences; its ten largest clones make up approximately 1.5%. Sequencing was performed on naive CXCR3- CD8+ T cells from blood. This sample's subset: CD45RO-CCR7+CD27+CD95- naive CD8+ T cells lacking CXCR3 (TNR3-). The origin of this receptor is a human donor in good health. Some clones in this sample may be carry-over from other donors' samples. This sequence joins TRBV7-9 and TRBJ2-7; TCRdb's assignment of TRBD1 cannot be checked, as there is no DNA. The CDR3 loop is CASSARDSSYEQYF.